This T cell receptor beta chain was identified during a study of T cells in women clearing cervical HPV infection. As for the study in general: Case blood drawn at lesion detection; control blood after infection cleared. HLA type could not be excluded as a confounder.

Comments on this clone: The CDR3 extends 3 residues past the end of the read, so its final part is completed from the germline J gene.

The ends lost 6 bases at V and 3 bases at J; junction bases unmatched: 4. Looked up from germline, CDR1 is ENHRY and CDR2 is SYGVKD. The CDR3 has 13 residues. Assay: immunoSEQ multiplex PCR; the TCRdb copy retains only in-frame clones and omits some. In all, the sample yields 18,000 or so clones. Dot-blot hybridization genotyped cervical HPV amplified with MY09/MY11 PCR. This chain uses TRBV10-3 with TRBJ1-1; 7 bases are shared with TRBD1. The sequence came from a woman between 18 and 70 years old with a cervical HPV16 infection that either progressed to CIN3+ or cleared (not recorded which). The sample was blood buffy coat. The CDR3 spells CAIRQGMDTEAFF. CDR3 DNA, as far as it was read: TGTGCCATCAGACAGGGGATGGACACTGAA.